These 10 T cell receptor beta chains came from one sample sequenced in a study of T cell changes during pregnancy in multiple sclerosis. Data came from immunoSEQ multiplex PCR; TCRdb stores just in-frame clones and leaves some out. The data contain approximately 92,000 clones, approximately 93% of them seen just once; the ten biggest clones take up almost 1%. The sequencing here drew on peripheral blood, taken after pregnancy. Receptors were obtained from a female donor with multiple sclerosis, enrolled in a pregnancy study.

This chain links TRBV5-1 with TRBJ2-1, with 9 bases fitting TRBD2. V shed 4 bases and J 9 bases; nucleotides not matched to a gene: 5. The germline CDR1 and CDR2 sequences are SGHRS and YFSETQ. This CDR3 spans 13 amino acids. The CDR3 nucleotides are TGCGCCAGCAGCACCGCGGGAGGGAGTGAGCAGTTCTTC. Its protein is CASSTAGGSEQFF.

The rearrangement joins TRBV7-9 to TRBJ1-3; D unresolved. The V and J ends lost 5 bases and 3 bases respectively, with 11 bases between them. The CDR3 sequence is 14 residues long. CDR1 is SEHNR and CDR2 is FQNEAQ in the germline V gene (reference sequence). The CDR3, as DNA: TGTGCCAGCAGCCCGACTGCGAGTGGAAACACCATATATTTT. Translation gives CASSPTASGNTIYF.

A few counts support this clone. This chain joins TRBV5-8 and TRBJ2-2, with TRBD1 identical over 11 bases. The CDR3 is 15 residues long. Germline values: CDR1 SGHTS, CDR2 YDEGEE. V lost 4 bases to trimming and J lost 5 bases; unmatched junction nucleotides: 4. The CDR3 is CASSPRDRGTGELFF. The CDR3 DNA is TGTGCCAGCAGCCCGAGGGACAGGGGGACCGGGGAGCTGTTTTTT.

This clone has just one count. The J gene is TRBJ2-7, the V gene TRBV19; 7 bases fit TRBD1. The CDR3 has 14 residues. Germline V gives CDR1 LNHDA, CDR2 SQIVND (reference sequence). The ends lost 1 base at V and 2 bases at J; junction bases unmatched: 2. The CDR3 DNA reads as TGTGCCAGTAGTATAGGGACAGGTCCCTACGAGCAGTACTTC. Amino acid sequence: CASSIGTGPYEQYF.

The chain has TRBV2 and TRBJ2-1; 7 bases align to TRBD2. This CDR3 is built from 12 residues. CDR1 and CDR2 (germline): SNHLY, FYNNEI. Trimming at V came to 7 bases and at J to 7 bases, leaving 4 bases not matched to a gene. CDR3 nucleotide sequence: TGTGCCAGCAAAATGGGGGGGAATGAGCAGTTCTTC. Its translation: CASKMGGNEQFF.

The chain employs TRBV25-1 and TRBJ2-2; the match to TRBD2 covers 10 bases. The CDR3 has 16 residues. Trimming took 7 bases from V and 3 from J; bases not matched to a gene: 8. In germline, CDR1 is MGHDK, CDR2 SYGVNS. CDR3 loop: CASIESSGSHTGELFF. The CDR3 region has the DNA TGTGCCAGCATCGAGTCTAGCGGGAGTCACACCGGGGAGCTGTTTTTT.

The chain carries TRBV5-5 and TRBJ2-7, with a weak D call TRBD2 (5 bases). The germline gives CDR1 SGHKS, CDR2 YYEKEE (reference sequence). The CDR3 contains 13 residues. V lost 0 bases to trimming and J lost 7 bases, with 11 bases between them. The CDR3 bases are TGTGCCAGCAGCTTGGGCCCGACGGGAGAGCAGTACTTC. Residues: CASSLGPTGEQYF.

As concerns this clone: Other DNA sequences within the sample encode an identical CDR3. The chain uses TRBV9 and TRBJ1-1; D remains unclear. Deletions cut 2 bases from V and 5 bases from J, with 10 bases between. The CDR3 has 13 amino acids. Looked up from germline, CDR1 is SGDLS and CDR2 is YYNGEE. The CDR3 here is CASSVAGDTEAFF. The CDR3 bases are TGTGCCAGCAGCGTGGCGGGTGATACTGAAGCTTTCTTT.

The chain combines TRBV5-1 with TRBJ2-5, with TRBD1 identical over 9 bases. The germline gives CDR1 SGHRS, CDR2 YFSETQ. Trimming cost V 3 bases and J 3 bases; bases outside gene matches: 3. This CDR3 comprises 14 residues. The CDR3 is CASSSRDREETQYF. DNA for the CDR3: TGCGCCAGCAGCTCTCGGGACAGGGAAGAGACCCAGTACTTC.

This rearrangement joins TRBV10-2 to TRBJ2-7; no clear D. The CDR3 totals 11 residues. Germline V CDR1 and CDR2: WSHSY, SAAADI. The V and J ends lost 3 bases and 5 bases respectively, with 5 bases between them. CDR3 region: CASSDTHEQYF. Written as DNA, the CDR3 is TGCGCCAGCAGTGATACTCACGAGCAGTACTTC.